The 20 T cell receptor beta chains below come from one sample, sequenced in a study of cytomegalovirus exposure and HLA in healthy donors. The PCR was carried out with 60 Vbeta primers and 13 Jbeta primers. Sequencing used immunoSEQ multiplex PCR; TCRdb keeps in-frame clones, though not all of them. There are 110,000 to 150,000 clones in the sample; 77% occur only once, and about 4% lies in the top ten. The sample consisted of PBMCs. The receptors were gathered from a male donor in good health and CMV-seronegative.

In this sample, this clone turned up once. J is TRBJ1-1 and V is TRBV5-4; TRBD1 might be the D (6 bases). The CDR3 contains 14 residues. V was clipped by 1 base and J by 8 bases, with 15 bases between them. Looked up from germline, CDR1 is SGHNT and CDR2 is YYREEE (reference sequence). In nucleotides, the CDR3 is TGTGCCAGCAGCTTGTGGGGGCCCACATACGAAGCTTTCTTT. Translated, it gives CASSLWGPTYEAFF.

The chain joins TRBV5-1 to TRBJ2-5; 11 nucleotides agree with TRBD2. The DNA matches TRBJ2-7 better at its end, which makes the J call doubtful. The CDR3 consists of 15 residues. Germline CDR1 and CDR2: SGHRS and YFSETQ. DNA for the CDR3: TGCGCCAGCACCCCTAATCCGGGGACTAGCGGCGAGCAGTACTTC. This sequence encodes CASTPNPGTSGEQYF.

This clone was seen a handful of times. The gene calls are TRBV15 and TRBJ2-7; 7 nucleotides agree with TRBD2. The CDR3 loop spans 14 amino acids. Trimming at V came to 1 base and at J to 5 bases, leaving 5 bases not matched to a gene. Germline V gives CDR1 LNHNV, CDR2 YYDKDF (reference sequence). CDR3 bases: TGTGCCACCAGCAGAGGGGGAGGGGCCAACGAGCAGTACTTC. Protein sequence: CATSRGGGANEQYF.

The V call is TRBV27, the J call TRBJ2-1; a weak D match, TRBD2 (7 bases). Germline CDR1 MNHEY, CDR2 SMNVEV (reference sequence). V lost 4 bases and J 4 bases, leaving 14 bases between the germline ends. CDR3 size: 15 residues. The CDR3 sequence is CASSSEGGPYNEQFF. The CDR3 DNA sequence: TGTGCCAGCAGTTCTGAGGGGGGGCCGTACAATGAGCAGTTCTTC.

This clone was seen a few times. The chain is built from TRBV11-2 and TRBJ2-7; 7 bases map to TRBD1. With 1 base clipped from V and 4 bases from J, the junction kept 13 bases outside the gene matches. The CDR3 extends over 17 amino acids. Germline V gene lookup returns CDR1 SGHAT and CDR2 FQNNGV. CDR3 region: CASSLGNSGTASYEQYF. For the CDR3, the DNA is TGTGCCAGCAGCTTAGGGAATTCCGGGACAGCATCGTACGAGCAGTACTTC. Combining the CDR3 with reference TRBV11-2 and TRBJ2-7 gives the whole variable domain EAGVAQSPRYKIIEKRQSVAFWCNPISGHATLYWYQQILGQGPKLLIQFQNNGVVDDSQLPKDRFSAERLKGVDSTLKIQPAKLEDSAVYLCASSLGNSGTASYEQYFGPGTRLTVT.

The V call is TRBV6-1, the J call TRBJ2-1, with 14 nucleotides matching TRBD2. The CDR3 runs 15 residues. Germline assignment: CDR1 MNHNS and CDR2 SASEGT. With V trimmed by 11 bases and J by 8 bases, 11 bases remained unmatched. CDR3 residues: CAAAPGTSGSHEQFF. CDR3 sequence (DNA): TGTGCCGCAGCCCCCGGGACTAGCGGGAGTCATGAGCAGTTCTTC.

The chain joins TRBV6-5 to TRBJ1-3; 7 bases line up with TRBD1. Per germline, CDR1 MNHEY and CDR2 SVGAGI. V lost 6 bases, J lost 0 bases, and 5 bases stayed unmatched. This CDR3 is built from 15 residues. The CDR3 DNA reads TGTGCCAGCAGCCGAACAGGGGACTCTGGAAACACCATATATTTT. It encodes CASSRTGDSGNTIYF.

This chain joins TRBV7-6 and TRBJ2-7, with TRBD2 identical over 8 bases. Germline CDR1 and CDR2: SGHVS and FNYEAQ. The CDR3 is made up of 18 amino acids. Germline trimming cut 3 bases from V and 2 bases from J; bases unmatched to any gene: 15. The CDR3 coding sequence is TGTGCCAGCAGCTTGCCCCGGCAGGGTGGGACTAGACCCTACGAGCAGTACTTC. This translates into CASSLPRQGGTRPYEQYF.

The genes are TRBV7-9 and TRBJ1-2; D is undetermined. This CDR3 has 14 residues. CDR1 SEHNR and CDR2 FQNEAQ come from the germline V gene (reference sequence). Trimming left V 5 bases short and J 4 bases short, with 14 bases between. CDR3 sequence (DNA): TGTGCCAGCAGCCCCCGGGAAGCAACCTATGGCTACACCTTC. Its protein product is CASSPREATYGYTF.

The CDR3 loop is CASSEQAASGGYTF. CDR3 nucleotides: TGTGCCAGCAGTGAACAGGCAGCCAGCGGTGGCTACACCTTC. The chain uses TRBV6-1 and TRBJ1-2; D gene uncertain. The ends were cut back, 2 bases at V and 7 bases at J, with 14 bases in the middle. CDR1 is MNHNS, CDR2 SASEGT, per germline. The CDR3 has 14 residues.

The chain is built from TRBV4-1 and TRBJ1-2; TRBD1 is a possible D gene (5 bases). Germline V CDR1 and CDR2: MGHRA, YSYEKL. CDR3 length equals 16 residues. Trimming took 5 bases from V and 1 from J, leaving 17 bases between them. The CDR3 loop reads CASSSPGGANNYGYTF. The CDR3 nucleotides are TGCGCCAGCAGCTCCCCCGGAGGGGCCAATAACTATGGCTACACCTTC.

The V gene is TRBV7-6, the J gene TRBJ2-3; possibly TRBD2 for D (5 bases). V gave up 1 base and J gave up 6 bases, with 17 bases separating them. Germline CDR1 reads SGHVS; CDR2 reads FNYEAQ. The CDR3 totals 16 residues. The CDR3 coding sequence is TGTGCCAGCAGCTTAGTGGACGGGGTTGGCCCGGATACGCAGTATTTT. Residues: CASSLVDGVGPDTQYF.

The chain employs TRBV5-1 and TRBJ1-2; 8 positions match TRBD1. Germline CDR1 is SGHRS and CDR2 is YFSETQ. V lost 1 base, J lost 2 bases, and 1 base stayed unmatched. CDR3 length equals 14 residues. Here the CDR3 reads CASSLPGGNYGYTF. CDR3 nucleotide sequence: TGCGCCAGCAGCTTGCCAGGGGGCAACTATGGCTACACCTTC.

The CDR3 loop is CASSTLGARGYTF. The CDR3 DNA follows: TGTGCCAGTAGTACTCTTGGGGCGCGCGGCTACACCTTC. The chain is built from TRBV19 and TRBJ1-2; possibly TRBD1 for D (5 bases). V was clipped by 4 bases and J by 8 bases, with 14 bases between them. Germline values: CDR1 LNHDA, CDR2 SQIVND (reference sequence). CDR3 size: 13 residues.

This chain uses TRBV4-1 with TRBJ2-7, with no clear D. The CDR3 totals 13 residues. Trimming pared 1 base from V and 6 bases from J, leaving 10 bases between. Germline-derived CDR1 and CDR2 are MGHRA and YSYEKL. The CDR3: CASSQVMSSEQYF. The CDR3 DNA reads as TGCGCCAGCAGCCAAGTTATGTCTAGCGAGCAGTACTTC.

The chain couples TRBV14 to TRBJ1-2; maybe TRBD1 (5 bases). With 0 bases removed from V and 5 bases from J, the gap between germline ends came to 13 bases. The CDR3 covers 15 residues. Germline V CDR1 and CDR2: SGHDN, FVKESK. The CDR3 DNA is TGTGCCAGCAGCCAAGATGGGGCAGGGCTATATGGCTACACCTTC. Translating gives CASSQDGAGLYGYTF.

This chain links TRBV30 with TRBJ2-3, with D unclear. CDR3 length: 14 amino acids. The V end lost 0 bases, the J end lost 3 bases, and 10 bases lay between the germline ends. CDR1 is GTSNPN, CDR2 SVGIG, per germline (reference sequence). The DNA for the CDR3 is TGTGCCTGGAGTGTAATAGTCCGAACAGATACGCAGTATTTT. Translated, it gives CAWSVIVRTDTQYF.

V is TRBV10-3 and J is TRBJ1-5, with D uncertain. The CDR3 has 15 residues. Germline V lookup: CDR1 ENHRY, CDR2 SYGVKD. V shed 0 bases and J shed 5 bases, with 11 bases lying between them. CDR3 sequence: CAISESVTPDQPQHF. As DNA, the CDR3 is TGTGCCATCAGTGAGTCCGTGACACCGGATCAGCCCCAGCATTTT.

CDR3: CASSADLSNQPQHF. The CDR3 DNA sequence: TGTGCCAGCAGCGCCGACTTGAGCAATCAGCCCCAGCATTTT. The rearrangement uses TRBV5-8 and TRBJ1-5; D not certain. The CDR3 is made up of 14 amino acids. Deletions cut 4 bases from V and 1 base from J, with 9 bases between. CDR1 and CDR2 from the germline V gene are SGHTS and YDEGEE.

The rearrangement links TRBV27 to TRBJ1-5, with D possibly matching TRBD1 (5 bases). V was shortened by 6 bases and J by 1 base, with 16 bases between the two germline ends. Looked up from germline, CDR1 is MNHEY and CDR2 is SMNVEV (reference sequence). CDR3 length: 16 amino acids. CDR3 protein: CASSPQAVSSNQPQHF. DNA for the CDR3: TGTGCCAGCAGCCCACAGGCGGTCTCAAGCAATCAGCCCCAGCATTTT.